Listed below are T cell receptor beta chains from one sample, sequenced in a study of shared clonotypes between healthy human individuals. Method: immunoSEQ multiplex PCR; TCRdb's copy keeps in-frame clones and lacks some. This table has about 2,200,000 clones, approximately 94% appearing once. The sample was naive CD8+ T cells from PBMCs. All receptors derive from a man younger than 35 in good health. Some clones in this sample may be carry-over from other donors' samples. Both conserved end residues are trimmed from each CDR3. Each record gives: V gene, J gene, CDR3 protein.

>TRBV18|TRBJ2-2
ASSPPPVGGGSGELF
>TRBV27|TRBJ2-7
ASRDRTGDYEQY
>TRBV6-5|TRBJ2-1
ASSYSLLAGNEQF
>TRBV27|TRBJ2-7
ASSLSATYEQY
>TRBV7-3|TRBJ1-1
ASSSTPTGPSEAF
>TRBV7-3|TRBJ2-1
ASSRLAAPSSYNEQF
>TRBV7-8|TRBJ1-3
ASSLGPFSGNTIY
>TRBV5-4|TRBJ2-1
ASSLAGQYNEQF
>TRBV10-3|TRBJ2-7
AIGARRQEFDEQY
>TRBV5-1|TRBJ2-7
ASSPLGGGTTTSYEQY
>TRBV19|TRBJ2-5
ASSMGLGEETQY
>TRBV7-6|TRBJ2-7
ASSATRDRSYEQY
>TRBV27|TRBJ1-2
ASSFGRSPNYGYT
>TRBV7-6|TRBJ2-7
ASSLRWGSYEQY
>TRBV29-1|TRBJ2-1
SVKGYNEQF